This T cell receptor beta chain was recorded in a study of blood T cells in healthy people across ages (dated by TCRdb to 2015 to 2017). About the full investigation: In model experiments, template switching captured about one uniquely barcoded TCR beta cDNA molecule for every two T cells. To track age-related changes in TCR beta repertoire diversity, the study relied on deep sequencing normalized with unique cDNA molecular identifiers. The donors were divided into four age groups: young (average approximately 17 years), middle-aged (approximately 39), aged (around 67) and long-lived (82). Two additional independent replicas of 1 million unique cDNA reads from the same blood draw were analyzed for two donors (one aged 18 to 30 and one aged 80 or older).

Preparation of the library involved 5' RACE. Data came from an Illumina HiSeq 2500. The second PCR ran for about 6 to 12 cycles and used a J-beta primer mix along with a sample-barcoded 5' primer. A template-switch 5' adaptor carrying 12 random nucleotides introduced a unique molecular identifier onto each TCR beta cDNA molecule. Each sample yielded at least 3 million CDR3-containing paired-end reads. First-strand cDNA synthesis was performed from all RNA using the Mint cDNA synthesis kit, with priming by a TRBC-specific oligonucleotide. All cDNA was treated with uracil-DNA glycosylase and then went through a first 18-cycle PCR with the universal primers M1SS and BC2_uni_R. Processing in the source paper ran as follows. Normalization of each sample was performed by random selection of 1 million high-quality reads, each carrying a distinct molecular identifier. Reads sharing molecular identifiers were discarded rather than binned into consensus sequences. MiTCR, set to a Q25 quality threshold and the strictest error-elimination algorithm, was used for CDR3 identification, clonotype clustering and error correction. A nonparametric unseen species model using Euler transformation provided a lower-bound estimate of total TCR beta diversity. Using fastp at Q25 and MiXCR, TCRdb reprocessed the public reads and kept productive beta chains. Identical CDR3 protein sequences are pooled into one entry, listed with their most common genes and DNA. The V and J calls and clone size come from TCRdb's table, not from the authors' own analysis. The sample data list about 840,000 distinct CDR3 sequences, and about 29% of these were observed just once. The ten largest clonotypes hold roughly 10% of the sample.

Concerning this clonotype itself: The antigen it recognizes is unknown. The input lacks base qualities; no much larger clone sits a single base away.

Broader findings and caveats from the paper: The percentage of naive T cells measured by flow cytometry correlated strongly with observed TCR beta diversity. Compared with the aged group, more naive CD4+ T cells, fewer expanded clones and increased TCR diversity were shown by the long-lived group, suggesting age selection. Because donor CMV infection status was unknown, age-related changes in expanded clonotypes were potentially confounded. Conclusive comparison of naive and antigen-experienced compartments was prevented by the profiling of bulk unsorted PBMCs. Total diversity estimates from one million sequenced T cells were considered lower bounds and underestimates. As age increased, observed TCR beta diversity per million T cells dropped in a roughly linear way, and a significant reduction was already evident by age about 36.

The CDR3 holds 16 amino acids from the cysteine to the phenylalanine. The sequence is cut down to CDR3 DNA, 48 bases in frame from base 1. V drops 1 base and J drops 0 bases, leaving 7 bases in between. CDR1 KGHSH and CDR2 LQKENI were looked up in the germline V gene. The donors were 40 or so Caucasian individuals from Russia, aged roughly 6 to 100 years, who were systemically healthy. Each donor gave 8 to 10 milliliters of peripheral blood, drawn into EDTA-treated Vacutainer tubes. Ficoll-Paque density-gradient centrifugation was used to isolate PBMCs, with at least 6.5 million per sample. Trizol reagent was used to extract total RNA from the PBMCs, yielding at least 6 micrograms per sample. The percentages of naive CD45RAhigh/CD27high T cells were determined by flow cytometry on a PBMC aliquot from every donor. These records were also assigned to another study, of T cells of mothers and their children. Per that second paper: Nine systemically healthy Caucasian individuals served as donors, namely three mothers together with their six children. cDNA synthesis used all of the extracted RNA, with roughly 1.5 ug of RNA in each 15 ul reaction. Sample barcodes and 2-4 random nucleotides were added via the M1S primer in the second PCR. Over 8.5 million TCR beta CDR3 reads were obtained for each mother, and 2.7 million or so reads were obtained for each child. TCR recombination output is similarly shaped by thymic selection in related and unrelated pairs, with a minor effect exerted by inherited differences. Normalized repertoire overlap was always found to be slightly, but never significantly, higher in related mother-child pairs than in unrelated mother-child pairs. With a sensitivity of about 100 clones per million clonotypes, no persistent microchimeric T cell clones were detected. To look for features that set related mother-child pairs apart from unrelated individuals, the researchers ran deep NGS to compare the TCR beta repertoires of mothers and children. On average, the children were roughly 11 +/- 4 years old, while the mothers were approximately 41 +/- 4 years old. After adapter ligation was performed with NEBNext reagents, the libraries were sequenced on an Illumina HiSeq 2000 with 100+100 nt paired-end reads. To avoid cross-contamination, the mother libraries and the child libraries were prepared a month apart and sequenced in separate runs. Each donor had between roughly 500,000 and 2,100,000 distinct TCR beta clonotypes identified. Naive TCR beta clonotypes were estimated from low-frequency clonotypes matched to each donor's FACS-determined naive share, without sorting.

The chain employs TRBV18 and TRBJ2-6; the D gene cannot be resolved reliably. This clonotype originated in a woman aged 40 to 49 in good health. Source material: blood. The CDR3 here reads CASSPREYSGANVLTF. DNA sequence: TGTGCCAGCTCACCACGCGAGTACTCTGGGGCCAACGTCCTGACTTTC.